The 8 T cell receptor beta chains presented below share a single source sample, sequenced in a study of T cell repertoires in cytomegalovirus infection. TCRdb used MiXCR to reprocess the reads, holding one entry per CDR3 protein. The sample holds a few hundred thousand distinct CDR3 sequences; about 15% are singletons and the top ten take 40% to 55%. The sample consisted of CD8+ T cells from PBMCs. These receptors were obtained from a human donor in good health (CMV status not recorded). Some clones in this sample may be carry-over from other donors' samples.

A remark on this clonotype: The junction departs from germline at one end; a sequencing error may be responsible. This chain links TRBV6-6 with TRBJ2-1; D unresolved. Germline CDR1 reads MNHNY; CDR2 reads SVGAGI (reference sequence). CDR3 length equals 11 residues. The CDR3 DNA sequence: TGTGCCAGCAGCTACTCTGTTGAGCAGTTCTTC. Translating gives CASSYSVEQFF.

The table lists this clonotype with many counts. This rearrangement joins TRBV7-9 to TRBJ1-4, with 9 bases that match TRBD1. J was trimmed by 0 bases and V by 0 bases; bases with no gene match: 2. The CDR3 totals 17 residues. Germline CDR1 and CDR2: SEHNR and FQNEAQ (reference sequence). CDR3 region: CASSLAGQGATNEKLFF. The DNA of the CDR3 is TGTGCCAGCAGCTTAGCGGGACAGGGAGCAACTAATGAAAAACTGTTTTTT.

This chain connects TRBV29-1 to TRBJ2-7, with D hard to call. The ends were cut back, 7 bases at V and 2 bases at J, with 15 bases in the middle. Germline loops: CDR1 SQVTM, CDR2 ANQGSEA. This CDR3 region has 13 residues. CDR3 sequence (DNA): TGCAGCGCCAGGACGGATCAGACCTACGAGCAGTACTTC. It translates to CSARTDQTYEQYF.

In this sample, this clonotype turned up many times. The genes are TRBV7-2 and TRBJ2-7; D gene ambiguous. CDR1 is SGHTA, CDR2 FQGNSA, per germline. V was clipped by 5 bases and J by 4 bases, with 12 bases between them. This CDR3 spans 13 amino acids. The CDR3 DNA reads TGTGCCAGCAGCCTTCGATGGGTTTACGAGCAGTACTTC. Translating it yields CASSLRWVYEQYF.

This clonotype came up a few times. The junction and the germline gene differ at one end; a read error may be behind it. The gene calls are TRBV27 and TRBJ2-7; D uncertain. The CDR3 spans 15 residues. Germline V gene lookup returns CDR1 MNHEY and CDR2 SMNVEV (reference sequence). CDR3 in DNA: TGTGCTAGCAGTTTAAGATTTGGCAGCTCCTACGAGCAGTACTTC. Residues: CASSLRFGSSYEQYF.

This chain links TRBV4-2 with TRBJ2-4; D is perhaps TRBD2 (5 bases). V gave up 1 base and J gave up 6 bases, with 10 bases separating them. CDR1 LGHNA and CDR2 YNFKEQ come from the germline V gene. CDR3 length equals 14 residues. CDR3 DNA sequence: TGTGCCAGCAGCCAAGTGGAGGACGTAAACATTCAGTACTTC. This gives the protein CASSQVEDVNIQYF.

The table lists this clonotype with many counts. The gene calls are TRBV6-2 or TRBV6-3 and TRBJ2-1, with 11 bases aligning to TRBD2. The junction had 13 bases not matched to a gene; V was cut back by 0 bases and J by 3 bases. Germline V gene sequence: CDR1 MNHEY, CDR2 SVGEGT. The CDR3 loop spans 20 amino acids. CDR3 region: CASSYSILAGLAGDYNEQFF. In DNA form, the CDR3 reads TGTGCCAGCAGTTACTCGATCCTGGCAGGACTAGCGGGTGACTACAATGAGCAGTTCTTC.

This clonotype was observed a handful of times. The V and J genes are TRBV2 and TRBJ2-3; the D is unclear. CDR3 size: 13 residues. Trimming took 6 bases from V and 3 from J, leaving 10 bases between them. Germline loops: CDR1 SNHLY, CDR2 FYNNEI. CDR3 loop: CASSDRPTDTQYF. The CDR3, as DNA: TGTGCCAGCAGCGACCGTCCTACAGATACGCAGTATTTT.